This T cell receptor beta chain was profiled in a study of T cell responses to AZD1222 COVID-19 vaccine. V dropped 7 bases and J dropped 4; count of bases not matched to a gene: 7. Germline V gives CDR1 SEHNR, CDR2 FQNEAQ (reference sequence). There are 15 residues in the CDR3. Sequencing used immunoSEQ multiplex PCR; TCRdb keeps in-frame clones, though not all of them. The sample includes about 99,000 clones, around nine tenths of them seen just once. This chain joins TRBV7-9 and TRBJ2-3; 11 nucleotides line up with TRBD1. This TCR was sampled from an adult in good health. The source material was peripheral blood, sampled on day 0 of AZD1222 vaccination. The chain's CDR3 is CASNTGQGAADTQYF. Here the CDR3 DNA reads TGTGCCAGCAACACTGGACAGGGGGCGGCAGATACGCAGTATTTT.